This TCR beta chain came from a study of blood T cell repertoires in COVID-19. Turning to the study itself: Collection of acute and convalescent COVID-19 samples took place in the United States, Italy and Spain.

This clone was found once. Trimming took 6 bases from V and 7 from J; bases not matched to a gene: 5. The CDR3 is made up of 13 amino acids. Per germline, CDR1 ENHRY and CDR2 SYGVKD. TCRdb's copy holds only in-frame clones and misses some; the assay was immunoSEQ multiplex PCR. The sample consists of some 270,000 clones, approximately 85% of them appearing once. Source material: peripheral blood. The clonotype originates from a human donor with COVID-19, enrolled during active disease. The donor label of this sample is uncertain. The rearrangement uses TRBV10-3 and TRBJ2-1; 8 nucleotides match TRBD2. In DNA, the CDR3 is TGTGCCATCAGGGGGGGCGGGAGGAATGAGCAGTTCTTC. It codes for CAIRGGGRNEQFF.